The 19 T cell receptor beta chains listed next were all sequenced from one sample in a study of cytomegalovirus exposure and HLA in healthy donors. The PCR had 60 Vbeta and 13 Jbeta primers. TCRdb keeps only in-frame clones here, not all; method: immunoSEQ multiplex PCR. The repertoire holds about 98,000 clones, 60% to 85% seen once, with 16% in the top ten. Sequenced: PBMCs. These receptors originate from a man between 60 and 70 years old in good health and CMV-seropositive.

The chain employs TRBV6-5 and TRBJ1-2, with a tentative D call TRBD1 (5 bases). Trimming took 0 bases from V and 7 from J, leaving 12 bases between them. Germline loops: CDR1 MNHEY, CDR2 SVGAGI. CDR3 length equals 14 residues. The chain's CDR3 is CASSYSGGFSGYTF. CDR3 nucleotide sequence: TGTGCCAGCAGTTACTCTGGGGGGTTTTCTGGCTACACCTTC.

This clone showed up just once. The rearrangement uses TRBV4-1 and TRBJ1-3; 9 bases align to TRBD1. The CDR3 spans 17 residues. The trim removed 0 bases at V and 3 bases at J, leaving 6 bases unmatched. CDR1 is MGHRA, CDR2 YSYEKL, per germline. The CDR3 nucleotides read TGCGCCAGCAGCCAAGAAATCACAGGGGGCCGTGGAAACACCATATATTTT. It is translated as CASSQEITGGRGNTIYF.

The V call is TRBV28, the J call TRBJ1-1, with D unresolved. The V and J ends lost 3 bases and 3 bases respectively, with 11 bases between them. Germline V gene data show CDR1 as MDHEN and CDR2 as SYDVKM. This CDR3 has 14 residues. CDR3 in amino acids: CASSFGPRDTEAFF. CDR3 sequence (DNA): TGTGCCAGCAGTTTCGGGCCGCGGGACACTGAAGCTTTCTTT.

J is TRBJ1-2 and V is TRBV6-1; D possibly corresponds to TRBD1 (5 bases). CDR3 length equals 14 residues. CDR1 MNHNS and CDR2 SASEGT come from the germline V gene. Trimming took off 3 bases at V and 7 bases at J, with 15 bases between the two ends. DNA of the CDR3: TGTGCCAGCAGTGAGGGGGGGTGGAGTGTTGGCTACACCTTC. Its protein product is CASSEGGWSVGYTF.

The genes are TRBV7-2 and TRBJ1-2; 8 nucleotides align to TRBD1. The CDR3 sequence is 17 residues long. Germline CDR1 is SGHTA and CDR2 is FQGNSA. V trimming: 3 bases; J trimming: 4 bases; junction bases outside the gene matches: 13. Here the CDR3 DNA reads TGTGCCAGCAGCTTTGGGGGCGGCAGGGGGCGCCTCTATGGCTACACCTTC. This translates into CASSFGGGRGRLYGYTF.

The chain links TRBV6-1 to TRBJ2-7; the match to TRBD2 covers 11 bases. Trimming removed 4 bases from V and 0 bases from J; junction bases left unmatched: 8. Germline V gives CDR1 MNHNS, CDR2 SASEGT. This CDR3 has 17 residues. DNA of the CDR3: TGTGCCAGCAGTGCTAAGATAGCGGGGGGGAGCTCCTACGAGCAGTACTTC. Encoded protein: CASSAKIAGGSSYEQYF.

This clone was detected only a few times. This chain's CDR3 is CASSTKRGTGGLDQPQHF. In DNA form, the CDR3 reads TGTGCCAGCAGTACCAAAAGGGGGACAGGGGGCTTGGATCAGCCCCAGCATTTT. The chain couples TRBV2 to TRBJ1-5; 12 nucleotides line up with TRBD1. V lost 5 bases, J lost 5 bases, and 13 bases stayed unmatched. The germline CDR1 and CDR2 sequences are SNHLY and FYNNEI. The CDR3 covers 18 residues. Complete variable domain (other parts from reference TRBV2 and TRBJ1-5): EPEVTQTPSHQVTQMGQEVILRCVPISNHLYFYWYRQILGQKVEFLVSFYNNEISEKSEIFDDQFSVERPDGSNFTLKIRSTKLEDSAMYFCASSTKRGTGGLDQPQHFGDGTRLSIL.

The chain has TRBV9 and TRBJ1-2; D is ambiguous. The length of the CDR3 is 13 residues. The V gene lost 0 bases and the J gene lost 0 bases, with 3 bases spanning the gap. CDR1 and CDR2 from the germline V gene are SGDLS and YYNGEE. Here the CDR3 DNA reads TGTGCCAGCAGCGTAGGAGCTAACTATGGCTACACCTTC. It codes for CASSVGANYGYTF.

The chain is built from TRBV14 and TRBJ1-6; D unresolved. V lost 1 base to trimming and J lost 10 bases, with 8 bases between them. CDR3 length: 13 residues. The germline gives CDR1 SGHDN, CDR2 FVKESK. Here the CDR3 reads CASSQVGGSPLHF. The CDR3 DNA reads TGTGCCAGCAGCCAAGTAGGAGGCTCACCCCTCCACTTT.

This sequence joins TRBV7-6 and TRBJ1-1; no firm D call. The CDR3 runs 16 residues. Germline V gives CDR1 SGHVS, CDR2 FNYEAQ. V gave up 5 bases and J gave up 4 bases, with 20 bases separating them. CDR3 residues: CASSPGGGVWGTEAFF. The DNA of the CDR3 is TGTGCCAGCAGCCCCGGAGGCGGGGTTTGGGGCACTGAAGCTTTCTTT.

This clone was observed a few times. Here the CDR3 reads CASSFAGHRTDTQYF. CDR3 in DNA: TGCGCCAGCAGCTTCGCAGGCCACCGCACAGATACGCAGTATTTT. The chain is built from TRBV5-1 and TRBJ2-3; D unclear. V was clipped by 2 bases and J by 1 base, with 11 bases between them. This CDR3 has 15 amino acids. Per the germline V gene, CDR1 is SGHRS and CDR2 is YFSETQ. Complete variable domain (other parts from reference TRBV5-1 and TRBJ2-3): KAGVTQTPRYLIKTRGQQVTLSCSPISGHRSVSWYQQTPGQGLQFLFEYFSETQRNKGNFPGRFSGRQFSNSRSEMNVSTLELGDSALYLCASSFAGHRTDTQYFGPGTRLTVL.

This chain connects TRBV7-9 to TRBJ2-5; 7 bases agree with TRBD1. J gave up 7 bases and V 5 bases, and 10 bases lay outside the gene matches. CDR3 length: 14 amino acids. Germline CDR1 SEHNR, CDR2 FQNEAQ (reference sequence). The CDR3 nucleotides read TGTGCCAGCAGCGATACTAGGGGGCCTGGGACCCAGTACTTC. Protein sequence: CASSDTRGPGTQYF.

This clone has only a few counts. The rearrangement uses TRBV5-4 and TRBJ1-2, with TRBD1 matching 10 bases. Germline lookup yields CDR1 SGHNT and CDR2 YYREEE (reference sequence). V dropped 4 bases and J dropped 5; count of bases not matched to a gene: 2. The CDR3 spans 13 residues. CDR3 bases: TGTGCCAGCAGCGGGACAGGGGTTTATGGCTACACCTTC. It encodes CASSGTGVYGYTF.

This rearrangement joins TRBV5-1 to TRBJ1-2; 7 positions match TRBD1. The V and J ends lost 2 bases and 5 bases, in that order; junction bases with no gene match: 6. Germline V gene data show CDR1 as SGHRS and CDR2 as YFSETQ. The CDR3 runs to 14 residues. CDR3 DNA sequence: TGCGCCAGCAGCTTAGGAGGGGGCGAGTATGGCTACACCTTC. Its translation: CASSLGGGEYGYTF.

This chain connects TRBV25-1 to TRBJ2-3; 8 bases agree with TRBD1. The junction had 6 bases not matched to a gene; V was cut back by 8 bases and J by 2 bases. Germline assignment: CDR1 MGHDK and CDR2 SYGVNS. The CDR3 length is 14 residues. CDR3 nucleotides: TGTGCCAGCGACAGGGGCCGGGCCACAGATACGCAGTATTTT. Amino acids: CASDRGRATDTQYF.

The J gene is TRBJ2-3, the V gene TRBV12-5, with TRBD2 matching 15 bases. Trimming took 4 bases from V and 3 from J; bases not matched to a gene: 8. This CDR3 is 18 amino acids long. Germline CDR1 LGHNT, CDR2 FRNRAP. CDR3 sequence (DNA): TGTGCTAGTGGTTCGGGACTAGCGGGGGGACGTAGGACAGATACGCAGTATTTT. It encodes CASGSGLAGGRRTDTQYF.

The chain links TRBV28 to TRBJ2-6, with D hard to call. V lost 3 bases to trimming and J lost 5 bases, with 5 bases between them. This CDR3 has 13 residues. The germline V gene has CDR1 MDHEN and CDR2 SYDVKM. CDR3 sequence: CASSFLRANVLTF. The CDR3 DNA reads TGTGCCAGCAGTTTCCTTAGGGCCAACGTCCTGACTTTC.

This clone has a single count. The rearrangement uses TRBV6-4 and TRBJ2-3; D not certain. V lost 2 bases and J lost 0, with 6 bases in between. The CDR3 consists of 14 residues. CDR1 is MRHNA, CDR2 SNTAGT, per germline. The CDR3 sequence is CASSDHGSTDTQYF. CDR3 DNA sequence: TGTGCCAGCAGTGACCACGGTAGCACAGATACGCAGTATTTT.

This chain links TRBV4-3 with TRBJ2-1, with 13 bases fitting TRBD2. J was trimmed by 0 bases and V by 4 bases; bases with no gene match: 6. The CDR3 is 18 amino acids. Germline V gives CDR1 LGHNA, CDR2 YSLEER. This chain's CDR3 is CASSRWTSGGSSYNEQFF. The CDR3 DNA reads TGCGCCAGCAGCCGATGGACTAGCGGGGGTAGCTCCTACAATGAGCAGTTCTTC.